The present TCR beta chain was sequenced within a study of Ad26.COV2.S vaccination and SARS-CoV-2 variants. TCRdb's copy holds only in-frame clones and misses some; the assay was immunoSEQ multiplex PCR. This sample has roughly 380,000 clones, with about 90% found just once. As regards this clone: The antigen is undetermined.

The study, taken as a whole, reports: Substantial post-vaccination breadth of spike-specific CD8+ and CD4+ T cell responses was reported.

The ends were cut back, 3 bases at V and 5 bases at J, with 10 bases in the middle. Germline V gene lookup returns CDR1 SNHLY and CDR2 FYNNEI. This CDR3 contains 13 residues. The chain combines TRBV2 with TRBJ1-2; weak D call: TRBD1 (5 bases). The sequence came from a human donor who had recovered from COVID-19. The sequences come from peripheral blood, collected after recovery from COVID-19. CDR3 amino acids: CASSEGREYGYTF. The DNA for the CDR3 is TGTGCCAGCAGTGAGGGCAGGGAGTATGGCTACACCTTC.